Sequencing of this T cell receptor beta chain was carried out in a study of cytomegalovirus exposure and HLA in healthy donors. Whole-study context: Inside one of the first data releases sat some 85 million unique TCRs taken from HLA-typed donors.

Whole-study findings and limits: Later findings reportedly placed an Asian-associated ancestry cluster below the roughly 670-donor mean for N-insertions. The authors considered a cluster of highly shared sequence variants likely to be a sequencing artifact. Whilst most TCR sequences proved rare, a subset of public TCRs occurred across many donors.

For this clone: Its specificity is not known.

The CDR3 covers 16 residues. Germline-derived CDR1 and CDR2 are LNHDA and SQIVND (reference sequence). J gave up 0 bases and V 8 bases, and 10 bases lay outside the gene matches. PCR employed 60 Vbeta and 13 Jbeta primers. Data came from immunoSEQ multiplex PCR; TCRdb stores just in-frame clones and leaves some out. The sample carries 90,000 to 120,000 clones, 65% to 75% recorded once. The clonotype originates from a man in his forties in good health and CMV-seropositive. The V and J genes are TRBV19 and TRBJ2-1, with 7 bases identical to TRBD1. Sequencing input: PBMCs. The CDR3 DNA sequence: TGTGCCAGTGGCCTAGGGGGCCGGAGCTCCTACAATGAGCAGTTCTTC. Its translation is CASGLGGRSSYNEQFF.